This T cell receptor beta chain is from a study of T-cell reconstitution after alpha-beta-depleted transplantation in children. Unique molecular identifiers featured in how the TCRbeta library was prepared. Using its own MiXCR run on the PCR reads, TCRdb lists one record per CDR3 protein. The sample contains hundreds of thousands of distinct CDR3 sequences, roughly 17% of which appear only once. The sequence came from a human donor who donated a stem cell graft to a child with acute myeloid leukemia. The specimen comprised PBMCs from the stem cell graft donor, sampled from the stem cell graft.

The CDR3 DNA sequence: TGCAGCGTTGAAGATCCGGGACAGGAACCCTACGAGCAGTACTTC. Its protein product is CSVEDPGQEPYEQYF. This sequence joins TRBV29-1 and TRBJ2-7, with 8 bases identical to TRBD1. This CDR3 spans 15 amino acids. Trimming removed 0 bases from V and 2 bases from J; junction bases left unmatched: 6. Per the germline V gene, CDR1 is SQVTM and CDR2 is ANQGSEA.